The entry below gives a single T cell receptor beta chain sequence along with its context. Its antigen is not identified. Germline values: CDR1 SGHRS, CDR2 YFSETQ. This CDR3 has 14 residues. The J segment lost 6 bases and the V segment lost 5 bases, leaving 10 bases of the junction unmatched. PCR amplification relied on 60 Vbeta primers (plus 13 Jbeta primers). Profiled with immunoSEQ multiplex PCR; TCRdb holds only in-frame clones, not every one. The table records around 140,000 clones, about four fifths of them present only once. The source of the sample is a study of cytomegalovirus exposure and HLA in healthy donors. Findings of the study overall: Prior analysis indicated that the majority of TCR beta V segments exhibited productivity approximately 90% or approximately 30% of the time. V- and J-gene trimming in TCR beta was tied to a missense DCLRE1C variant by an analysis performed later.

This clonotype originated in a woman aged 40 to 50 in good health and CMV-seronegative. The specimen sequenced was PBMCs. The V and J genes are TRBV5-1 and TRBJ1-2, with 7 positions matching TRBD1. The CDR3 loop is CASSWGGQEDGYTF. DNA of the CDR3: TGCGCCAGCAGTTGGGGAGGACAGGAGGATGGCTACACCTTC.